This T cell receptor beta chain came from a study of T-cell memory formation after mild COVID-19. TCRdb re-called the 5' RACE reads with MiXCR, one entry per CDR3 protein. The data hold 450,000 to 650,000 distinct CDR3 sequences, with roughly 18% observed a single time. This clonotype was detected a few times. The CDR3 extends over 15 amino acids. Germline CDR1 and CDR2: LNHNV and YYDKDF (reference sequence). Trimming removed 1 base from V and 3 bases from J, with 12 bases in between. The TCR sequence derives from an adult woman who had mild COVID-19 (a few samples of this study predate the infection). Cell type and time point are not known. Sample: PBMCs or a T cell subset sorted from them (not recorded which). The chain is built from TRBV15 and TRBJ2-5; D remains ambiguous. Here the CDR3 reads CATSRGFAIEETQYF. As DNA, the CDR3 is TGTGCCACCAGCAGAGGTTTCGCAATTGAAGAGACCCAGTACTTC.